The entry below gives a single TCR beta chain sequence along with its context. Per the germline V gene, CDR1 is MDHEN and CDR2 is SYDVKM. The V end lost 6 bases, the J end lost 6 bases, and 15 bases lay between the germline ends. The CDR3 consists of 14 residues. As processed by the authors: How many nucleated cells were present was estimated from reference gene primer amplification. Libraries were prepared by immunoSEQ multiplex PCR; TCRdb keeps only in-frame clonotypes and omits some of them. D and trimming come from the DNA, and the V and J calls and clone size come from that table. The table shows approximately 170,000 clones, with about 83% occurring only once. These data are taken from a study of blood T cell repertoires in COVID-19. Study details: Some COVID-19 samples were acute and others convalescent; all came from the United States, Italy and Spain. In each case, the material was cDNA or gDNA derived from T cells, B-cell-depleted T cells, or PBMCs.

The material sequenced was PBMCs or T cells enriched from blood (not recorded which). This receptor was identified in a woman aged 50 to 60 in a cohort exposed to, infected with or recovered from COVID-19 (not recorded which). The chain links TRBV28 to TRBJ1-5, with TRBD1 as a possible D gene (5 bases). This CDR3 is CASRPGLPGQPQHF. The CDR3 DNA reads TGTGCCAGCAGGCCGGGACTGCCTGGTCAGCCCCAGCATTTT.